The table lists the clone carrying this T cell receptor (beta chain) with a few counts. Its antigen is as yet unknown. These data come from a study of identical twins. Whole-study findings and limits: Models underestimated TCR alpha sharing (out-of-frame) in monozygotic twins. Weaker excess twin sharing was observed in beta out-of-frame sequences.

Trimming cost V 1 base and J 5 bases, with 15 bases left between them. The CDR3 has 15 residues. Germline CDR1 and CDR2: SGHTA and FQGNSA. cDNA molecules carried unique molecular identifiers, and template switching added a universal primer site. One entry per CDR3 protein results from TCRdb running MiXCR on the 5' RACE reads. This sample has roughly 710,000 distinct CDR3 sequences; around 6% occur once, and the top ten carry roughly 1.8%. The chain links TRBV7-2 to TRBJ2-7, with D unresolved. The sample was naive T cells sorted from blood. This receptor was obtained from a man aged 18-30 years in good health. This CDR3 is CASSLEGRYLDEQYF. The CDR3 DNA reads TGTGCCAGCAGCTTAGAGGGCCGCTACTTAGACGAGCAGTACTTC.